This T cell receptor beta chain was sequenced during a study of siplizumab effects on memory and regulatory T cells. In the study overall: In pairs, mixed lymphocyte reactions were done either with siplizumab at roughly 0.96 ug/mL or without any drug present. Notes on the study in general: With siplizumab, mappable alloreactive CD4+ clones averaged roughly 65% Treg-derived, versus 25% to 30% in controls. In unstimulated cells, naive T cells appeared more diverse than memory T cells and seemed major alloresponse contributors. Siplizumab brought about a significant reduction in alloreactive sequences traceable to unstimulated CD4+ memory cells.

TCRdb keeps only in-frame clones here, not all; method: immunoSEQ multiplex PCR. The sample lists roughly 10,000 clones; 40% to 55% were seen once. CDR1 is GTSNPN and CDR2 is SVGIG in the germline V gene (reference sequence). The CDR3 length is 13 residues. The V end was cut by 3 bases, the J end by 10 bases, with 13 bases between. In the mixed lymphocyte reaction, cells were cocultured for six to seven days at 37°C. This clone showed up just a few times. Its specificity is unknown. The TCR originated in a human donor in good health; the cells came from an allogeneic mixed lymphocyte reaction. V is TRBV30 and J is TRBJ1-6; D uncertain. Sequencing used CFSE-low (dividing) CD4+ T cells sorted from an allogeneic mixed lymphocyte reaction. The CDR3 DNA sequence: TGTGCCTGGAGAGAGGAGTTTCCCTCACCCCTCCACTTT. Protein sequence: CAWREEFPSPLHF.